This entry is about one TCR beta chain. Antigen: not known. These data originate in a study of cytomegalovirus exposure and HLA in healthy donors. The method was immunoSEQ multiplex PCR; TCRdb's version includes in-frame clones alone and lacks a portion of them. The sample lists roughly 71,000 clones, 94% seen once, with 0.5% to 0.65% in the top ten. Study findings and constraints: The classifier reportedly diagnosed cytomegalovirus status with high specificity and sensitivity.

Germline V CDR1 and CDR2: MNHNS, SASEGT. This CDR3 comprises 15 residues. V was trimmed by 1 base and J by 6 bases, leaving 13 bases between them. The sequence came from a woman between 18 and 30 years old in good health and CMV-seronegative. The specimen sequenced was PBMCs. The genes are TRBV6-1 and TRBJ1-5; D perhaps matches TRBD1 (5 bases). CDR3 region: CASSEEWGGGQPQHF. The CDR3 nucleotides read TGTGCCAGCAGTGAAGAATGGGGGGGTGGTCAGCCCCAGCATTTT.